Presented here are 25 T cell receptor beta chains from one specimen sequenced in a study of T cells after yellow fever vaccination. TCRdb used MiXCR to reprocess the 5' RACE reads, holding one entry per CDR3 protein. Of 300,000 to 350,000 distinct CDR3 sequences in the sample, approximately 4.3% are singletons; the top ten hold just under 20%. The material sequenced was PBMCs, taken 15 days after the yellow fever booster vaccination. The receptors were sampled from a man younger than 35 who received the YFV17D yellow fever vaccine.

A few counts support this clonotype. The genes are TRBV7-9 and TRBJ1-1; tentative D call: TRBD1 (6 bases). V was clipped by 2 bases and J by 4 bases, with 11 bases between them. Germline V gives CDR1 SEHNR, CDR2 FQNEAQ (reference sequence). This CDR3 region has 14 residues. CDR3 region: CASSLTQGRTEAFF. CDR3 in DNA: TGTGCCAGCAGCTTAACACAGGGTCGCACTGAAGCTTTCTTT.

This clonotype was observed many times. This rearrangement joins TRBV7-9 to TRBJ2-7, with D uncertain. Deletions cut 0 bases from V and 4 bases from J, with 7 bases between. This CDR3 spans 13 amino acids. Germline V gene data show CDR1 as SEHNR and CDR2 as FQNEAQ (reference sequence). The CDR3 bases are TGTGCCAGCAGCTTAGCGGAGCGTTACGAGCAGTACTTC. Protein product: CASSLAERYEQYF.

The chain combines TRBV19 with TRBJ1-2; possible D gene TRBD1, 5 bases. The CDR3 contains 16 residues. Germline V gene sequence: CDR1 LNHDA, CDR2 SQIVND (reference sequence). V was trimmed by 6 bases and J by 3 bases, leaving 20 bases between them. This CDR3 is CASSVPRGGPDYGYTF. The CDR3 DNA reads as TGTGCCAGTAGCGTACCCCGTGGGGGACCCGACTATGGCTACACCTTC.

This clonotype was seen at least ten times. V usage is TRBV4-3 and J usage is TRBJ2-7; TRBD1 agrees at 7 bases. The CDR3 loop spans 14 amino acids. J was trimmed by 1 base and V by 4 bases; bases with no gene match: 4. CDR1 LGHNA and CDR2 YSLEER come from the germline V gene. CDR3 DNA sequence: TGCGCCAGCAGCCTGGGGACAGTTTCCTACGAGCAGTACTTC. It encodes CASSLGTVSYEQYF.

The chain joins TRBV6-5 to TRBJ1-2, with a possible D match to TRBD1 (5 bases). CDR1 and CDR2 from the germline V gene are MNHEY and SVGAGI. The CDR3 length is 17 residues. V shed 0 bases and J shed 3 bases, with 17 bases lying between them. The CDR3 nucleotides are TGTGCCAGCAGTTACTCGGCAGGGTTCAGGAGATACTATGGCTACACCTTC. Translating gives CASSYSAGFRRYYGYTF.

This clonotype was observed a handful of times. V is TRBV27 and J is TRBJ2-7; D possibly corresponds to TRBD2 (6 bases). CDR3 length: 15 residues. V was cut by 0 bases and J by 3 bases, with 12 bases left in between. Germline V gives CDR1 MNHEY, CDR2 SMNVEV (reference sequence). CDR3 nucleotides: TGTGCCAGCAGTTTATCCGGGGGATCCATCTACGAGCAGTACGTC. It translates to CASSLSGGSIYEQYV.

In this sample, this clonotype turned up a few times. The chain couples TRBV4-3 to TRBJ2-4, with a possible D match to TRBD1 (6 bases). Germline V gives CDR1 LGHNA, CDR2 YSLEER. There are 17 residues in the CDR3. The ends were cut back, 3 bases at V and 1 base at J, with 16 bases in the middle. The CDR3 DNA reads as TGCGCCAGCAGCCAGTTCGGTGGACAGAGGGCCAAAAACATTCAGTACTTC. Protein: CASSQFGGQRAKNIQYF.

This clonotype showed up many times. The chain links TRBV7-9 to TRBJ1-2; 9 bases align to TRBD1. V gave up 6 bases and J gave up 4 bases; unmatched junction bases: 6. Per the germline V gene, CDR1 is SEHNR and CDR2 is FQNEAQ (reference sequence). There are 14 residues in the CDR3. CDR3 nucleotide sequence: TGTGCCAGCAGTAACACAGGGGGCTTCTATGGCTACACCTTC. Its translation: CASSNTGGFYGYTF.

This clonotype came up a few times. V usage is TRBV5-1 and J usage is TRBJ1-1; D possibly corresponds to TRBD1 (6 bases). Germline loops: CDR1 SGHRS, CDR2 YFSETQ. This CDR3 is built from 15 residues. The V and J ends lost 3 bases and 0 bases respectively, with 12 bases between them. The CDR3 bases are TGCGCCAGCAGCTCCTGGGGGGGCTTGAACACTGAAGCTTTCTTT. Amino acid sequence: CASSSWGGLNTEAFF.

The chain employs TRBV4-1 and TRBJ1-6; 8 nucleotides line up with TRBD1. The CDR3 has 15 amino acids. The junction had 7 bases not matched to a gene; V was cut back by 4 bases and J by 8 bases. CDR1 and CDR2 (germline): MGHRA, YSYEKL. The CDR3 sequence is CASSRQGPRDSPLHF. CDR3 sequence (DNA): TGCGCCAGCAGCCGACAGGGGCCCCGGGATTCACCCCTCCACTTT.

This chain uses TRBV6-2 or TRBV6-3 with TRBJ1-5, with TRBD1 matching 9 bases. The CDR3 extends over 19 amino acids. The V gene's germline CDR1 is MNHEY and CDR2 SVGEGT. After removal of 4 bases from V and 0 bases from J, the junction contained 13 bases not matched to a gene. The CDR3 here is CASSFELDRGSYSNQPQHF. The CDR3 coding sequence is TGTGCCAGCAGTTTCGAACTGGACAGGGGATCCTATAGCAATCAGCCCCAGCATTTT.

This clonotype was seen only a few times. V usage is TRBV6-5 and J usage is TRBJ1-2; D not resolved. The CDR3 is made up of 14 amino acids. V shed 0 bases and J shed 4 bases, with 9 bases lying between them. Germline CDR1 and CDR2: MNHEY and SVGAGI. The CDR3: CASSYSLTAYGYTF. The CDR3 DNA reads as TGTGCCAGCAGTTACTCGCTTACAGCCTATGGCTACACCTTC.

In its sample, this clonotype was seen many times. The DNA for the CDR3 is TGCGCCAGCAGCTTCTCCTCTGCAGCGACTAACACAGATACGCAGTATTTT. This sequence encodes CASSFSSAATNTDTQYF. The chain uses TRBV5-1 and TRBJ2-3, with D possibly matching TRBD2 (5 bases). CDR1 is SGHRS, CDR2 YFSETQ, per germline. V was cut by 2 bases and J by 2 bases, with 18 bases left in between. The CDR3 loop spans 17 amino acids.

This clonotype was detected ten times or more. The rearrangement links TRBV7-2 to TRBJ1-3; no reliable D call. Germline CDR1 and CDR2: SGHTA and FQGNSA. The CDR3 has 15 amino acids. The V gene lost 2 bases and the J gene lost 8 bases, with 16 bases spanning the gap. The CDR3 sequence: CASSLFLGVVDTIYF. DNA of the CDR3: TGTGCCAGCAGCTTATTCCTTGGGGTGGTGGACACCATATATTTT.

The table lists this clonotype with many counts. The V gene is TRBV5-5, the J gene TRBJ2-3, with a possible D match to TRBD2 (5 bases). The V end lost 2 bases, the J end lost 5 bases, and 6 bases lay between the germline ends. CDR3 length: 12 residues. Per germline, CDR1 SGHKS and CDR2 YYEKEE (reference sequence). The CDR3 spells CASSFREDTQYF. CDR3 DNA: TGTGCCAGCAGCTTTCGGGAAGATACGCAGTATTTT.

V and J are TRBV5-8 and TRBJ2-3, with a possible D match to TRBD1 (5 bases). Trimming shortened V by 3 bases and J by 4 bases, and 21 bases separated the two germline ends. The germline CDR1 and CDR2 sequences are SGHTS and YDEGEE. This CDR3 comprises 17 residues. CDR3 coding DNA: TGTGCCAGCAGCTCCTTGACGGAAGGGGTACGGGCAGATACGCAGTATTTT. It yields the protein CASSSLTEGVRADTQYF.

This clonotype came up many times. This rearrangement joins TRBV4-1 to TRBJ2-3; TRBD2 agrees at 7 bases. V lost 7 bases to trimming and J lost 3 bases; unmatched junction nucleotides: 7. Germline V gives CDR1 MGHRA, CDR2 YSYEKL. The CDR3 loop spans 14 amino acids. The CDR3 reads CASTTGGRTDTQYF. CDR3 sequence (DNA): TGCGCCAGCACCACGGGGGGTCGGACAGATACGCAGTATTTT.

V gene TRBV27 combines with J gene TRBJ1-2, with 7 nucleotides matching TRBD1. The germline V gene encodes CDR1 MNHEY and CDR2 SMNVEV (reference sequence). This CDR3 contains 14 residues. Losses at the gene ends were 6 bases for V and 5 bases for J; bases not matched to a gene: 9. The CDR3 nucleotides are TGTGCCAGCAGAGGCAGTAGGGGGCTATATGGCTACACCTTC. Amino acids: CASRGSRGLYGYTF.

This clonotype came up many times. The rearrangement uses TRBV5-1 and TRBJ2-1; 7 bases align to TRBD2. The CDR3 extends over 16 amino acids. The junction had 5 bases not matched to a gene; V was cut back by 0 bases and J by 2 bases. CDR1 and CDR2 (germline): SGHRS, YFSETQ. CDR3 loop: CASSLVGGRTYNEQFF. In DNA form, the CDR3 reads TGCGCCAGCAGCTTGGTCGGGGGGAGAACCTACAATGAGCAGTTCTTC.

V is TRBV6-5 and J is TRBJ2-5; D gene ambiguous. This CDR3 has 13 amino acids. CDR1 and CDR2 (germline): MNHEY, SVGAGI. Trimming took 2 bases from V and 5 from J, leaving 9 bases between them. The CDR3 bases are TGTGCCAGCAGTTACGAGGTATCGGAGACCCAGTACTTC. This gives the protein CASSYEVSETQYF.

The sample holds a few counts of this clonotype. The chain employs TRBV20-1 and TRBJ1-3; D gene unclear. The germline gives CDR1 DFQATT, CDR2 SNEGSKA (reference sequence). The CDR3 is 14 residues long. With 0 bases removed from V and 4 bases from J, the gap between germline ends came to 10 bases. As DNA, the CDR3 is TGCAGTGCTAGAGAGTATACCCTAGGAAACACCATATATTTT. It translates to CSAREYTLGNTIYF.

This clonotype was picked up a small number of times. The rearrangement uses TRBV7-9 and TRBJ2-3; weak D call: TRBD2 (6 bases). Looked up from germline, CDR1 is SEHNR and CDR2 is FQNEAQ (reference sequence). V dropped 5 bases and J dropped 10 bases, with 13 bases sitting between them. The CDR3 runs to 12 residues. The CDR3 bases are TGTGCCAGCAGCGTCTCTAGGGAGGCGCAGTATTTT. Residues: CASSVSREAQYF. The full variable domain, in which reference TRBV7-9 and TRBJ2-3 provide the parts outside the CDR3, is DTGVSQNPRHKITKRGQNVTFRCDPISEHNRLYWYRQTLGQGPEFLTYFQNEAQLEKSRLLSDRFSAERPKGSFSTLEIQRTEQGDSAMYLCASSVSREAQYFGPGTRLTVL.

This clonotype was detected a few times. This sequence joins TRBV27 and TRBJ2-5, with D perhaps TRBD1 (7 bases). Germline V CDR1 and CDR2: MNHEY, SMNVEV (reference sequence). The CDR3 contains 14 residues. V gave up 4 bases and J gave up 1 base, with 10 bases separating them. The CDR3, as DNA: TGTGCCAGCAGTTCAGGGGGGAGCCAAGAGACCCAGTACTTC. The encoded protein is CASSSGGSQETQYF.

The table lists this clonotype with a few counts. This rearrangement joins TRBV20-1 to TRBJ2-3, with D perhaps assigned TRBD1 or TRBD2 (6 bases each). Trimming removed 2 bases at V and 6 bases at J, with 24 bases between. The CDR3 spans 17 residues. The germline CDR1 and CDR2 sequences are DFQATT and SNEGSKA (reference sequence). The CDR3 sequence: CSARWGRWGAPGDTQYF. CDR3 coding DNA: TGCAGTGCTAGATGGGGGAGGTGGGGGGCCCCCGGGGATACGCAGTATTTT.

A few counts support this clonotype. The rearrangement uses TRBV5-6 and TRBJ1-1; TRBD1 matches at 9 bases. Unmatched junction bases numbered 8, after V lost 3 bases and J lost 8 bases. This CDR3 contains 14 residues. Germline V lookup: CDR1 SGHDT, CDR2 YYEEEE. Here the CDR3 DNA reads TGTGCCAGCAGCTCCAGGGACAGGGAATTCGAAGCTTTCTTT. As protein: CASSSRDREFEAFF.